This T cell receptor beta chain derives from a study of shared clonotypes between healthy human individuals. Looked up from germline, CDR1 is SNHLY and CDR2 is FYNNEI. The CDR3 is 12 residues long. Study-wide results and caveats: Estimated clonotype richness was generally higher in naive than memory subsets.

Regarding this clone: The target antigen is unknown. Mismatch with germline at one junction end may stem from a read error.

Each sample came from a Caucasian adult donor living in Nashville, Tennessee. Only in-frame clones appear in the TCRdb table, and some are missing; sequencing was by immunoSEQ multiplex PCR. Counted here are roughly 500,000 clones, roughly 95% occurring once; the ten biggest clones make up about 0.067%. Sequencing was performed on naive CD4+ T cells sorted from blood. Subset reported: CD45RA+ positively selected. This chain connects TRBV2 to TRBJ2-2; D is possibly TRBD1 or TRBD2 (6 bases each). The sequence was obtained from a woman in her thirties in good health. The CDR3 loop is CASSVPGLTGRF. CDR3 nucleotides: TGTGCCAGCAGTGTCCCAGGACTAACAGGGAGGTTT.